What follows is one T cell receptor beta chain and its context. Its antigen remains unknown. The record originates from a study of cytomegalovirus exposure and HLA in healthy donors. General study points: Accurate prediction of most subjects' HLA-A and HLA-B alleles from TCR beta sequences was reported. Among the most significant clusters, several appeared linked to common viral pathogens in a later analysis. Most TCR sequences were seen very rarely across donors, but some public TCRs occurred in many. Certain indistinguishable V segments, among them TRBV6-2 and TRBV6-3, were excluded.

Primers: 60 Vbeta forward and 13 Jbeta reverse. Measured with immunoSEQ multiplex PCR; TCRdb has only the in-frame clones, and not every one. The table lists approximately 150,000 clones, about 80% of them singletons. Looked up from germline, CDR1 is SGDLS and CDR2 is YYNGEE. The CDR3 consists of 13 residues. Trimming pared 4 bases from V and 5 bases from J, leaving 12 bases between. The sequencing input was PBMCs. The TCR originated in a middle-aged man in good health and CMV-seronegative. V and J are TRBV9 and TRBJ1-2; D is uncertain. CDR3 loop: CASSPYLEYGYTF. The CDR3, as DNA: TGTGCCAGCAGCCCCTATCTCGAATATGGCTACACCTTC.